This record looks at one TCR beta chain sequence and its context. Its antigen is still unknown. Only in-frame clones appear in the TCRdb table, and some are missing; sequencing was by immunoSEQ multiplex PCR. The table lists tens of thousands of clones, around 97% of them singletons, with 0.025% to 0.035% in the top ten. The sample belongs to a study of siplizumab effects on memory and regulatory T cells. Study observations and caveats: Sequences that were alloreactive and traceable to unstimulated CD4+ memory cells were significantly reduced by siplizumab. Naive or memory phenotype assignment was not possible for roughly 80-95% of proliferating CD4+ or CD8+ clones. Major contributors to the alloresponse seemed to be naive T cells, which also appeared more diverse than memory cells.

The sequenced material came from naive CD4+ T cells sorted from blood. The clonotype was recovered from a human donor in good health.

The CDR3 DNA is TGTGCCAGCAGCTTATTAGCGGGAAACCGGGGCGGGGAGCTGTTTTTT. Translated: CASSLLAGNRGGELFF. V and J are TRBV7-3 and TRBJ2-2, with 8 bases identical to TRBD2. CDR1 SGHTA and CDR2 FQGTGA come from the germline V gene. The CDR3 has 16 amino acids. J lost 7 bases, V lost 2 bases, and 9 bases had no gene match.